This T cell receptor (beta chain) was documented in a study of identical twins. Each CDR3 protein is one row after TCRdb ran MiXCR on the 5' RACE reads. The table lists 400,000 to 600,000 distinct CDR3 sequences, approximately 20% of them singletons. In its sample, this clonotype was seen a few times. Its antigen is not known. Study-wide results and caveats: Surplus twin overlap in beta out-of-frame sequences was less pronounced.

The CDR3 consists of 14 residues. From germline, CDR1 is MNHEY and CDR2 SVGEGT. Trimming removed 6 bases from V and 4 bases from J, with 12 bases in between. This same sample was also part of a study on yellow fever vaccine responses in identical twins.

The sequence was collected from a woman younger than 35 in good health. Sample: CD4+ T cells sorted from blood. The chain carries TRBV6-2 or TRBV6-3 and TRBJ2-2; D is uncertain. The CDR3 coding sequence is TGTGCCAGCAGACGAAGTATGGGCACCGGGGAGCTGTTTTTT. Its translation: CASRRSMGTGELFF.